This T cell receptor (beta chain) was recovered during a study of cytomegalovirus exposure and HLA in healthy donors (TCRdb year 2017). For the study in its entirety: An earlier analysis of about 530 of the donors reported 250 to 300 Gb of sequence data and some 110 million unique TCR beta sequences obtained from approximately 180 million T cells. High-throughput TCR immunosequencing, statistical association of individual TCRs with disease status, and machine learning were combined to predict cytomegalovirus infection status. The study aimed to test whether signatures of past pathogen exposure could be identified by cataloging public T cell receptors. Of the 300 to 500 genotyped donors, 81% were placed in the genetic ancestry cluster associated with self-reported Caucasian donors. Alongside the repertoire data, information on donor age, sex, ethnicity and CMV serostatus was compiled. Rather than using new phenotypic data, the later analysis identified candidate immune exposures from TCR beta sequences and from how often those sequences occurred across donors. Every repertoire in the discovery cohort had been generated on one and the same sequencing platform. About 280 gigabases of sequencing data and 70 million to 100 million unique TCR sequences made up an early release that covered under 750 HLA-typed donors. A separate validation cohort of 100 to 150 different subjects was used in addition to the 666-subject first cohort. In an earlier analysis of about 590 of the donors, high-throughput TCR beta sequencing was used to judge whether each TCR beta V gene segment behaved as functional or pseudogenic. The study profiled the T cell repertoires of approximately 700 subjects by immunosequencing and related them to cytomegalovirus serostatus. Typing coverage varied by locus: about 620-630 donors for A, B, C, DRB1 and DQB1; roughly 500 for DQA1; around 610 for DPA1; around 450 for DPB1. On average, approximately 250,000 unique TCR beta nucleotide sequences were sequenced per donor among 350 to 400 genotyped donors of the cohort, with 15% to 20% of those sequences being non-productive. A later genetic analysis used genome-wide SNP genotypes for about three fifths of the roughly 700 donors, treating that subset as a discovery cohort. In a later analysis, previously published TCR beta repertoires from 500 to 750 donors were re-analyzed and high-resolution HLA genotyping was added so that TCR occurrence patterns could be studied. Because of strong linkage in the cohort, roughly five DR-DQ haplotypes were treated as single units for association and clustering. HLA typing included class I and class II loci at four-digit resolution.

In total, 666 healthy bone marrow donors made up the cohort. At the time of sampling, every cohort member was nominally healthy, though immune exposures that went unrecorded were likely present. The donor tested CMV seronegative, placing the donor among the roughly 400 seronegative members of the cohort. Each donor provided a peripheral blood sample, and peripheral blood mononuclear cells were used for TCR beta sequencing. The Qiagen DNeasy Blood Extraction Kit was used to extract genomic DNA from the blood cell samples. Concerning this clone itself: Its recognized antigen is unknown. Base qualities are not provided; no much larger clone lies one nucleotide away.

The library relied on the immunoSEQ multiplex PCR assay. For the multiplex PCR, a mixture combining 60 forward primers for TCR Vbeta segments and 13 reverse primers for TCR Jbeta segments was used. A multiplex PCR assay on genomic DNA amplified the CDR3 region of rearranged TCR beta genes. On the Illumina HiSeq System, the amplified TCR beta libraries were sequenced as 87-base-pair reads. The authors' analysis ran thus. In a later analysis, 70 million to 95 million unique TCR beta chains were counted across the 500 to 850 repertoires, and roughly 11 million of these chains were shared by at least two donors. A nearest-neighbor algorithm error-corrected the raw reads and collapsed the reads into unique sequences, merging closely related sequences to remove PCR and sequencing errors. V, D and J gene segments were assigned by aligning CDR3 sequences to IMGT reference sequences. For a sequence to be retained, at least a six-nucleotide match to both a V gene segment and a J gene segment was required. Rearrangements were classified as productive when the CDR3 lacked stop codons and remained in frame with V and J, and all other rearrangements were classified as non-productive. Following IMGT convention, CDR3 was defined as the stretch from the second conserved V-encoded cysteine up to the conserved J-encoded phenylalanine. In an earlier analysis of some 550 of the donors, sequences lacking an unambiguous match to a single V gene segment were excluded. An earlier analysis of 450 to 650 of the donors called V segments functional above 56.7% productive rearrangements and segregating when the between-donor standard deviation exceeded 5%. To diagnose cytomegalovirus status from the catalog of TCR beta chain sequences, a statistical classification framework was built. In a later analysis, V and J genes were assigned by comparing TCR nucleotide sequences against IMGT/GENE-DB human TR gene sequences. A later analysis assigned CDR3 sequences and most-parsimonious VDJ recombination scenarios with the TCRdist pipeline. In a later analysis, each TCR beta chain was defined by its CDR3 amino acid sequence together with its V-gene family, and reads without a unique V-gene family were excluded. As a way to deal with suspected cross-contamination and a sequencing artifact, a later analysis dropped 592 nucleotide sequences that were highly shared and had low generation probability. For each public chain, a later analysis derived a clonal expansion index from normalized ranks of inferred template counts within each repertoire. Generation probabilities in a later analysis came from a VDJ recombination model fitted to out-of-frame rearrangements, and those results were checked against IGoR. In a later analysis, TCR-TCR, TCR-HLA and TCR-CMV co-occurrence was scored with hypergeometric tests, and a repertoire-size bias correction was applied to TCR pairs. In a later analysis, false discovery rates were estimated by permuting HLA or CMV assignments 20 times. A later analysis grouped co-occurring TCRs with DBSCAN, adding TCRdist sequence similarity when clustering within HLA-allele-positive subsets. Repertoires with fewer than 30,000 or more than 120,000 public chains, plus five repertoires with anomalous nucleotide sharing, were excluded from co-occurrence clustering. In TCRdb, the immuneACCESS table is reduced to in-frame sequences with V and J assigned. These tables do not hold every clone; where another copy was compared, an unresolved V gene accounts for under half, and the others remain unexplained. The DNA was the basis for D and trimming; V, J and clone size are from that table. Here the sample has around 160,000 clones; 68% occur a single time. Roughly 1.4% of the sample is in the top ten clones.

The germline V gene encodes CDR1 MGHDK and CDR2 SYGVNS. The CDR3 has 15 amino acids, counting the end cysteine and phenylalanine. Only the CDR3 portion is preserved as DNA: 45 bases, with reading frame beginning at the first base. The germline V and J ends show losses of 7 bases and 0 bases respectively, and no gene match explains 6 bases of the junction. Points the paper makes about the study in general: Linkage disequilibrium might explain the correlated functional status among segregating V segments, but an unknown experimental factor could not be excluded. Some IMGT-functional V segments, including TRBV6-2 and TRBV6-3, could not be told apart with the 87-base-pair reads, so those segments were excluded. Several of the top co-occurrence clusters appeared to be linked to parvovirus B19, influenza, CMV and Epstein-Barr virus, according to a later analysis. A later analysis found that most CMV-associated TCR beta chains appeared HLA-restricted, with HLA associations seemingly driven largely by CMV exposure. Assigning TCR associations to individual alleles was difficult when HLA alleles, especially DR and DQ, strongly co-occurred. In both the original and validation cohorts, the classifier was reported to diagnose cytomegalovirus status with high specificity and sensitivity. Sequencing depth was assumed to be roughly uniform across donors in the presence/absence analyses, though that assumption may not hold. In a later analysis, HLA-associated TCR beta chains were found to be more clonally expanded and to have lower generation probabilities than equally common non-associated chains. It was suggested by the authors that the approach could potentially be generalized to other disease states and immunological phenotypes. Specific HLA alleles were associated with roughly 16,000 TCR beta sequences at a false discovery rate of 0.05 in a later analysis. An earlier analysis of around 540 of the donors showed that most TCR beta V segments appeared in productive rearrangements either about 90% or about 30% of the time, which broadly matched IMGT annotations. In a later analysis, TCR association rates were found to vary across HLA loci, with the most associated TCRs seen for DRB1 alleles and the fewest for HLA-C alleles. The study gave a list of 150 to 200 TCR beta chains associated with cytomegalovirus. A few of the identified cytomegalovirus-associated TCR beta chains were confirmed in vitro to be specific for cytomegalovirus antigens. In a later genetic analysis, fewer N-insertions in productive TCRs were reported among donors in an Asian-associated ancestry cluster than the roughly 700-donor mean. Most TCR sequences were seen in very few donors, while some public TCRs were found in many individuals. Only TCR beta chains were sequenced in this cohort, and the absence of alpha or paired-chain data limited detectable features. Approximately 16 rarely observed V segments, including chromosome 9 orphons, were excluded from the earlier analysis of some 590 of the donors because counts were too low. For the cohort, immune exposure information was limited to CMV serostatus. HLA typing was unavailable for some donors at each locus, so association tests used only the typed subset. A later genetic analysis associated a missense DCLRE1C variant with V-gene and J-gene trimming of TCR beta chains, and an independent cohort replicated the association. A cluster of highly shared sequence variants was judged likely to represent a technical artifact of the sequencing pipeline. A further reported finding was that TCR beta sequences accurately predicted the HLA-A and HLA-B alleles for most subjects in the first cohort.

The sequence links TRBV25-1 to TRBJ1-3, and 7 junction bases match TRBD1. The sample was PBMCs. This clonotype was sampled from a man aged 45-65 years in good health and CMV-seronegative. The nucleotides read TGTGCCAGCACAGGGACAGCCGGCTCTGGAAACACCATATATTTT. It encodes CASTGTAGSGNTIYF.